The clone carrying this TCR beta chain occurred many times. Antigen specificity is unknown. Thyroid surgery had not been preceded by any treatment in any patient. This record belongs to a study of metastatic and nonmetastatic thyroid tumors. At the level of the study: Comparative analysis of repertoires was undertaken across blood and tumor or nodule tissue obtained from malignant and benign thyroid patients.

In the authors' workflow: CDR3 was compared across clinicopathological groups, and the resulting differences were used to build a distant-metastasis classifier for papillary thyroid cancer. TCRdb re-called the PCR reads via MiXCR. The V and J calls and clone size come from TCRdb's table, not from the authors' own analysis. The table records roughly 40,000 clones, about a sixth of them present only once. This CDR3 region has 15 residues. V was shortened by 0 bases and J by 6 bases, with 15 bases between the two germline ends. The germline CDR1 and CDR2 sequences are KGHSH and LQKENI. Study observations and caveats: Reportedly, malignant thyroid tumors had significantly higher TCR beta diversity than benign nodules, in blood and tumor.

Material for sequencing was tumor tissue. The chain combines TRBV18 with TRBJ2-7, with D unclear. The source is a female donor with papillary thyroid cancer or a benign thyroid nodule (not recorded which). Some clones in this sample may be carry-over from other donors' samples. DNA of the CDR3: TGTGCCAGCTCACCACCGTCTCTGTTAGTAACCGAGCAGTACTTC. Translating gives CASSPPSLLVTEQYF.